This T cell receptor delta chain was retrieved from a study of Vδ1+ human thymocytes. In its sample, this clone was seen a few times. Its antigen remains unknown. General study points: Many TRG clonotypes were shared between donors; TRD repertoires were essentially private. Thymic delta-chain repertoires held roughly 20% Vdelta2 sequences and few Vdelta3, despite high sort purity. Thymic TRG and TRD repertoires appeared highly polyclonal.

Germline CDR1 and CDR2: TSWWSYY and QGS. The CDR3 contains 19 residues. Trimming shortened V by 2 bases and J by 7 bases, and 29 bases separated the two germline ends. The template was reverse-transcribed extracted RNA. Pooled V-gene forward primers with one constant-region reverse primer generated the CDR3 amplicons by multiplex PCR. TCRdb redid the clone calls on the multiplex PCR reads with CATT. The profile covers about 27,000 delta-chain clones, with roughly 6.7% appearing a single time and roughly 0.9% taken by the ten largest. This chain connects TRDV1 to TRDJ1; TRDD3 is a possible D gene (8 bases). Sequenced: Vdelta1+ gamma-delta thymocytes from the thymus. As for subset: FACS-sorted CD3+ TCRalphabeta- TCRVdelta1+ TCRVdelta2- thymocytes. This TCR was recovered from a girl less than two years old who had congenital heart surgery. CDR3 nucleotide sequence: TGTGCTCTTGGGGAAAGTCGTCGTTCCTACGGGTCGGGGGATAGTAAACTCATCTTT. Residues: CALGESRRSYGSGDSKLIF.